The clone carrying this T cell receptor beta chain was seen only a few times. Its cognate antigen is unknown. Each CDR3 protein gets one entry after TCRdb re-called the multiplex PCR reads with MiXCR. The sample lists around 230,000 distinct CDR3 sequences; around 35% were seen once. Samples came from axillary lymph nodes draining the breast cancer. These data originate in a study of breast tumors, draining lymph nodes, adjacent tissues. Study results and limitations: Compared with basal-like, luminal-like tumors shared significantly more repertoire with nontumor tissue.

Trimming left V 3 bases short and J 4 bases short, with 6 bases between. The length of the CDR3 is 12 residues. Germline CDR1 and CDR2: SEHNR and FQNEAQ (reference sequence). The sample comprised axillary lymph node tissue. The chain is built from TRBV7-9 and TRBJ1-1; D call uncertain. The source of this sequence is a female donor with breast cancer. Some clones in this sample may be carry-over from other donors' samples. The CDR3 loop is CASSLRATEAFF. The CDR3 DNA reads as TGTGCCAGCAGCTTGAGGGCCACTGAAGCTTTCTTT.